The 11 T cell receptor beta chains below all came from one sample that was sequenced in a study of blood T cell repertoires in COVID-19 (dated by TCRdb to 2018 to 2020). Libraries came from the immunoSEQ multiplex PCR assay. This immuneACCESS table, as held by TCRdb, lists in-frame sequences with V and J called but not all clones. Of the missing ones, under half trace to an unresolved V gene in checked studies; the others have no known cause. For this sample there are 25,000 to 30,000 clones; nearly 90% appear just once. The ten largest make up around 48% of the sample. Sequencing input: peripheral blood. The source of these receptors is a human donor with acute or convalescent COVID-19. The donor label of this sample is uncertain.

This clone was seen only once. This rearrangement joins TRBV4-2 to TRBJ2-1; 8 bases are a match to TRBD1. The CDR3 covers 15 residues. CDR1 and CDR2 (germline): LGHNA, YNFKEQ. V was pared by 5 bases and J by 8 bases, with 11 bases of the junction left unmatched. The CDR3 loop reads CASSIGTGLFDEQFF. DNA for the CDR3: TGTGCCAGCAGCATCGGGACAGGCCTTTTTGATGAGCAGTTCTTC.

The chain joins TRBV4-3 to TRBJ2-6; D remains unclear. From germline, CDR1 is LGHNA and CDR2 YSLEER. The CDR3 totals 16 residues. Trimming pared 0 bases from V and 0 bases from J, leaving 6 bases between. The CDR3 region has the DNA TGCGCCAGCAGCCAAGATTCCCACTCTGGGGCCAACGTCCTGACTTTC. It encodes CASSQDSHSGANVLTF.

The rearrangement links TRBV5-6 to TRBJ2-7; 8 bases are a match to TRBD2. V gave up 4 bases and J gave up 0 bases; unmatched junction bases: 6. This CDR3 has 15 amino acids. The germline CDR1 and CDR2 sequences are SGHDT and YYEEEE. The CDR3 DNA reads as TGTGCCAGCAGCGGAGGCCGGGGGGGCTCCTACGAGCAGTACTTC. As protein: CASSGGRGGSYEQYF.

The gene calls are TRBV6-4 and TRBJ2-1, with TRBD2 identical over 9 bases. The junction had 5 bases not matched to a gene; V was cut back by 5 bases and J by 0 bases. Germline V gives CDR1 MRHNA, CDR2 SNTAGT. This CDR3 is 16 amino acids long. DNA of the CDR3: TGTGCCAGCAGTTCGGGACTAGCAAGCTCCTACAATGAGCAGTTCTTC. This translates into CASSSGLASSYNEQFF.

The rearrangement links TRBV5-1 to TRBJ2-1; 13 bases line up with TRBD2. The CDR3 extends over 18 amino acids. The V gene end was trimmed by 3 bases and the J gene end by 6 bases; junction bases not matched to a gene: 12. CDR1 and CDR2 (germline): SGHRS, YFSETQ. The CDR3 spells CASSSSAILAGGGNEQFF. CDR3 in DNA: TGCGCCAGCAGCTCAAGCGCGATACTAGCGGGAGGGGGCAATGAGCAGTTCTTC.

CDR3 in amino acids: CASSDRVRSLGYTF. The CDR3 DNA follows: TGCGCCAGCAGCGACAGGGTTCGTTCATTGGGCTACACCTTC. This chain connects TRBV10-2 to TRBJ1-2; 7 bases fit TRBD1. V lost 6 bases to trimming and J lost 8 bases; unmatched junction nucleotides: 12. The CDR3 totals 14 residues. CDR1 is WSHSY, CDR2 SAAADI, per germline.

The sample holds a few counts of this clone. The chain has TRBV10-1 and TRBJ2-2; D remains unclear. CDR3 length: 13 amino acids. Per the germline V gene, CDR1 is WNHNN and CDR2 is SYGVQD (reference sequence). V shed 5 bases and J shed 7 bases, with 11 bases lying between them. This CDR3 reads CASSPSLGGELFF. For the CDR3, the DNA is TGCGCCAGCAGTCCGTCCCTAGGCGGGGAGCTGTTTTTT.

The chain recombines TRBV29-1 with TRBJ1-2; D may be TRBD1 (5 bases). In germline, CDR1 is SQVTM, CDR2 ANQGSEA. This CDR3 region has 13 residues. V lost 0 bases, J lost 5 bases, and 10 bases lay in between. The CDR3 nucleotides read TGCAGCGTTGAAGATCAGGGCAAATATGGCTACACCTTC. Translated, it gives CSVEDQGKYGYTF.

V and J are TRBV18 and TRBJ2-5, with TRBD2 as a possible D gene (5 bases). With 0 bases removed from V and 1 base from J, the gap between germline ends came to 9 bases. The CDR3 runs 15 residues. Germline V CDR1 and CDR2: KGHSH, LQKENI. CDR3 in DNA: TGTGCCAGCTCACCACCCTCGGGAACCCAAGAGACCCAGTACTTC. Residues: CASSPPSGTQETQYF. Looking up the rest from reference TRBV18 and TRBJ2-5 gives the full variable domain: NAGVMQNPRHLVRRRGQEARLRCSPMKGHSHVYWYRQLPEEGLKFMVYLQKENIIDESGMPKERFSAEFPKEGPSILRIQQVVRGDSAAYFCASSPPSGTQETQYFGPGTRLLVL.

The chain is built from TRBV12-3 or TRBV12-4 and TRBJ1-1, with D possibly being TRBD1 (5 bases). This CDR3 spans 13 amino acids. Trimming left V 0 bases short and J 7 bases short, with 9 bases between. For the CDR3, the DNA is TGTGCCAGCAGTTTAGCGAAGGGGTATGAAGCTTTCTTT. It encodes CASSLAKGYEAFF.

The CDR3 bases are TGTGCCAGCAGGCAGGGGGACATTGGGAAAGAGACCCAGTACTTC. As protein: CASRQGDIGKETQYF. This sequence joins TRBV2 and TRBJ2-5, with 7 bases identical to TRBD1. Germline values: CDR1 SNHLY, CDR2 FYNNEI. V shed 6 bases and J 3 bases; nucleotides not matched to a gene: 10. CDR3 length equals 15 residues.